This is a list of T cell receptor beta chains from one sample in a study of blood T cell repertoires in COVID-19. Libraries were prepared by immunoSEQ multiplex PCR; TCRdb keeps only in-frame clonotypes and omits some of them. The sample lists about 230,000 clones; over 75% were seen once. The sample comprised peripheral blood. These receptors were collected from a woman at least 80 years old with acute or convalescent COVID-19. Each CDR3 is given with its conserved first and last residue. Each record gives: D gene, clone size, V gene, J gene, CDR3 protein, CDR3 DNA. D genes are given only for firm matches. The size field is filled for only some rows; it gives once, few, many or a size class.

D: TRBD1
size: -
V: TRBV5-1
J: TRBJ1-2
CDR3: CASSLFYTGDYGYTF
DNA: TGCGCCAGCAGCCTTTTTTATACAGGGGACTATGGCTACACCTTC

D: -
size: -
V: TRBV4-2
J: TRBJ1-5
CDR3: CASSLTDRSSNQPQHF
DNA: TGTGCCAGCAGCCTAACTGACAGGTCTAGCAATCAGCCCCAGCATTTT

D: -
size: -
V: TRBV28
J: TRBJ2-6
CDR3: CASSYIAGANVLTF
DNA: TGTGCCAGCAGTTACATAGCAGGGGCCAACGTCCTGACTTTC

D: -
size: -
V: TRBV6-4
J: TRBJ1-2
CDR3: CASSEFPSLSGYTF
DNA: TGTGCCAGCAGTGAGTTCCCCTCTCTGAGTGGCTACACCTTC

D: TRBD2
size: -
V: TRBV7-2
J: TRBJ2-3
CDR3: CASSLSTSGSTDTQYF
DNA: TGTGCCAGCAGCTTAAGCACTAGCGGATCCACAGATACGCAGTATTTT

D: TRBD2
size: once
V: TRBV3-1/TRBV3-2
J: TRBJ2-4
CDR3: CASSQGTSGGQNIQYF
DNA: TGTGCCAGCAGCCAAGGGACTAGCGGGGGTCAAAACATTCAGTACTTC

D: -
size: -
V: TRBV7-3
J: TRBJ1-6
CDR3: CASSSTGNNSPLHF
DNA: TGTGCCAGCAGCTCTACAGGGAATAATTCACCCCTCCACTTT

D: -
size: few
V: TRBV28
J: TRBJ1-2
CDR3: CASSDATAGYGYTF
DNA: TGTGCCAGCAGTGACGCGACAGCTGGCTATGGCTACACCTTC

D: -
size: -
V: TRBV4-1
J: TRBJ2-7
CDR3: CASSQDGRYIGEQYF
DNA: TGCGCCAGCAGCCAAGATGGGAGGTACATAGGGGAGCAGTACTTC

D: TRBD2
size: -
V: TRBV6-4
J: TRBJ2-7
CDR3: CASSYLAGGHEQYF
DNA: TGTGCCAGCAGCTACCTAGCGGGGGGGCACGAGCAGTACTTC

D: -
size: -
V: TRBV6-1
J: TRBJ1-2
CDR3: CASSEYFDRTYGYTF
DNA: TGTGCCAGCAGTGAATATTTCGACAGAACCTATGGCTACACCTTC

D: -
size: -
V: TRBV4-1
J: TRBJ1-1
CDR3: CASSFAGEMNTEAFF
DNA: TGCGCCAGCAGCTTCGCAGGGGAGATGAACACTGAAGCTTTCTTT

D: -
size: -
V: TRBV12-3/TRBV12-4
J: TRBJ2-3
CDR3: CASSFRGTDTQYF
DNA: TGTGCCAGCAGTTTTCGGGGCACAGATACGCAGTATTTT

D: -
size: once
V: TRBV2
J: TRBJ2-1
CDR3: CANRRGIRNEQFF
DNA: TGTGCCAACAGGAGGGGGATTCGGAATGAGCAGTTCTTC

D: TRBD2
size: -
V: TRBV5-6
J: TRBJ2-3
CDR3: CASSLPLAGATDTQYF
DNA: TGTGCCAGCAGCTTGCCCCTAGCGGGGGCCACAGATACGCAGTATTTT

D: -
size: once
V: TRBV6-6
J: TRBJ2-3
CDR3: CASSYSPDTQYF
DNA: TGTGCCAGCAGTTACAGCCCAGATACGCAGTATTTT

D: -
size: -
V: TRBV19
J: TRBJ1-4
CDR3: CASRSQRGADEKLFF
DNA: TGTGCCAGCCGATCACAACGTGGGGCAGATGAAAAACTGTTTTTT

D: -
size: -
V: TRBV19
J: TRBJ1-3
CDR3: CASSIPPRQSGGNTIYF
DNA: TGTGCCAGTAGTATTCCTCCGCGGCAGTCGGGGGGAAACACCATATATTTT

D: -
size: -
V: TRBV7-9
J: TRBJ2-1
CDR3: CASSRSLPEEQFF
DNA: TGTGCCAGCAGCCGGTCGCTTCCGGAGGAGCAGTTCTTC

D: TRBD2
size: -
V: TRBV2
J: TRBJ2-5
CDR3: CASRETSGRRRQETQYF
DNA: TGTGCCAGCAGAGAGACTAGCGGGAGACGGAGGCAAGAGACCCAGTACTTC

D: -
size: -
V: TRBV20-1
J: TRBJ2-7
CDR3: CSARQGYEQYF
DNA: TGCAGTGCTAGACAGGGTTACGAGCAGTACTTC

D: TRBD2
size: -
V: TRBV27
J: TRBJ2-5
CDR3: CASSLSSGGAWETQYF
DNA: TGTGCCAGCAGTTTATCTAGCGGGGGGGCCTGGGAGACCCAGTACTTC

D: TRBD1
size: -
V: TRBV19
J: TRBJ1-3
CDR3: CASSTGQGAGNTIYF
DNA: TGTGCCAGTAGTACGGGACAGGGGGCTGGAAACACCATATATTTT

D: -
size: -
V: TRBV5-4
J: TRBJ2-7
CDR3: CASSLDLYEQYF
DNA: TGTGCCAGCAGCTTGGATTTATACGAGCAGTACTTC

D: -
size: -
V: TRBV12-5
J: TRBJ2-7
CDR3: CASGPQTASGTYF
DNA: TGTGCTAGTGGGCCCCAGACAGCGTCGGGCACGTACTTC

D: -
size: -
V: TRBV30
J: TRBJ1-5
CDR3: CAWSVSGFNQPQHF
DNA: TGTGCCTGGAGTGTATCAGGGTTCAATCAGCCCCAGCATTTT

D: TRBD2
size: -
V: TRBV6-5
J: TRBJ2-5
CDR3: CASRGLAPGGTQYF
DNA: TGTGCCAGCAGGGGACTAGCGCCGGGGGGGACCCAGTACTTC

D: TRBD1
size: -
V: TRBV19
J: TRBJ2-7
CDR3: CASSIGGGRYEQYF
DNA: TGTGCCAGTAGTATAGGAGGGGGCCGCTACGAGCAGTACTTC

D: TRBD2
size: -
V: TRBV10-3
J: TRBJ2-7
CDR3: CAITAGTSGIYEQYF
DNA: TGTGCCATCACTGCCGGGACTAGCGGGATTTACGAGCAGTACTTC

D: -
size: -
V: TRBV5-1
J: TRBJ1-1
CDR3: CASSTTRDWTEAFF
DNA: TGCGCCAGCAGCACCACCAGGGACTGGACTGAAGCTTTCTTT

D: -
size: -
V: TRBV21-1
J: TRBJ1-4
CDR3: CASSNSETDEKLFF
DNA: TGTGCCAGCAGCAATTCAGAAACAGATGAAAAACTGTTTTTT

D: -
size: -
V: TRBV5-1
J: TRBJ1-4
CDR3: CASTPGRGKNEKLFF
DNA: TGCGCCAGCACCCCCGGTAGGGGCAAAAATGAAAAACTGTTTTTT

D: TRBD1
size: once
V: TRBV5-4
J: TRBJ2-2
CDR3: CASSSNRGTTGELFF
DNA: TGTGCCAGCAGCTCAAACAGGGGGACCACCGGGGAGCTGTTTTTT

D: -
size: -
V: TRBV19
J: TRBJ2-7
CDR3: CASSIKREYSYEQYF
DNA: TGTGCCAGTAGTATTAAGAGGGAGTACTCCTACGAGCAGTACTTC

D: -
size: -
V: TRBV20-1
J: TRBJ2-7
CDR3: CSASTPGVGSYEQYF
DNA: TGCAGTGCTAGTACTCCGGGAGTTGGCTCCTACGAGCAGTACTTC

D: TRBD2
size: -
V: TRBV5-1
J: TRBJ2-5
CDR3: CASSLVGGGPQETQYF
DNA: TGCGCCAGCAGCTTGGTGGGGGGAGGGCCCCAAGAGACCCAGTACTTC

D: -
size: few
V: TRBV9
J: TRBJ1-1
CDR3: CASSVETAGTEAFF
DNA: TGTGCCAGCAGCGTAGAAACAGCGGGCACTGAAGCTTTCTTT

D: -
size: -
V: TRBV7-3
J: TRBJ2-1
CDR3: CASSQGLSNEQFF
DNA: TGTGCCAGCAGCCAGGGACTCTCGAATGAGCAGTTCTTC

D: -
size: -
V: TRBV30
J: TRBJ2-3
CDR3: CAWNRLRADTQYF
DNA: TGTGCCTGGAACCGCTTGCGTGCAGATACGCAGTATTTT

D: TRBD1
size: -
V: TRBV30
J: TRBJ1-2
CDR3: CAWTPDRVSGYTF
DNA: TGTGCCTGGACCCCTGACAGGGTCAGCGGCTACACCTTC

D: TRBD1
size: -
V: TRBV29-1
J: TRBJ1-1
CDR3: CSGRQGANTEAFF
DNA: TGCAGCGGACGACAGGGGGCCAACACTGAAGCTTTCTTT

D: -
size: once
V: TRBV11-2
J: TRBJ2-1
CDR3: CASSPPGVSNEQFF
DNA: TGTGCCAGCAGCCCCCCCGGGGTTTCCAATGAGCAGTTCTTC

D: -
size: once
V: TRBV6-5
J: TRBJ1-4
CDR3: CASRDDRTHGEKLFF
DNA: TGTGCCAGCAGAGATGACAGGACTCACGGAGAAAAACTGTTTTTT

D: TRBD2
size: -
V: TRBV7-6
J: TRBJ2-1
CDR3: CASSRDYWNEQFF
DNA: TGTGCCAGCAGCCGGGACTATTGGAATGAGCAGTTCTTC

D: -
size: -
V: TRBV10-2
J: TRBJ1-2
CDR3: CATGELGLYGYTF
DNA: TGCGCCACGGGGGAATTGGGGCTTTATGGCTACACCTTC

D: -
size: -
V: TRBV9
J: TRBJ2-7
CDR3: CASSVGQYVSSYEQYF
DNA: TGTGCCAGCAGCGTCGGACAGTACGTCTCATCCTACGAGCAGTACTTC

D: -
size: -
V: TRBV7-9
J: TRBJ1-6
CDR3: CASSFIGQSPLHF
DNA: TGTGCCAGCAGCTTCATAGGACAGTCACCCCTCCACTTT

D: -
size: -
V: TRBV30
J: TRBJ2-5
CDR3: CAWSVQQETQYF
DNA: TGTGCCTGGAGTGTACAGCAAGAGACCCAGTACTTC

D: TRBD2
size: -
V: TRBV9
J: TRBJ2-3
CDR3: CARAMGGGDRASTDTQYF
DNA: TGTGCCAGAGCCATGGGCGGGGGGGATAGAGCTAGCACAGATACGCAGTATTTT

D: -
size: -
V: TRBV19
J: TRBJ1-1
CDR3: CASSIGALNTEAFF
DNA: TGTGCCAGTAGTATTGGGGCGTTGAACACTGAAGCTTTCTTT

D: -
size: -
V: TRBV5-4
J: TRBJ2-1
CDR3: CASSDSSGQHYNEQFF
DNA: TGTGCCAGCAGCGATTCGTCCGGACAGCACTACAATGAGCAGTTCTTC

D: -
size: -
V: TRBV9
J: TRBJ2-7
CDR3: CASSVDLTSSEQYF
DNA: TGTGCCAGCAGCGTAGATCTTACTAGTTCCGAGCAGTACTTC

D: -
size: -
V: TRBV7-5
J: TRBJ2-1
CDR3: CARSSQGNNEQFF
DNA: TGTGCCAGAAGCTCTCAGGGAAACAATGAGCAGTTCTTC

D: -
size: -
V: TRBV6-5
J: TRBJ1-2
CDR3: CASSYSEQTYGYTF
DNA: TGTGCCAGCAGTTACTCGGAGCAGACCTATGGCTACACCTTC

D: TRBD1
size: few
V: TRBV7-2
J: TRBJ2-5
CDR3: CASSFPDRAETQYF
DNA: TGTGCCAGCAGCTTTCCTGACAGGGCAGAGACCCAGTACTTC

D: TRBD2
size: -
V: TRBV5-1
J: TRBJ2-7
CDR3: CASSLRAGGTNEQYF
DNA: TGCGCCAGCAGCTTGAGGGCGGGAGGGACGAACGAGCAGTACTTC

D: TRBD2
size: -
V: TRBV20-1
J: TRBJ2-7
CDR3: CSASSGLAPYEQYF
DNA: TGCAGTGCTAGTAGCGGGCTGGCTCCCTACGAGCAGTACTTC

D: -
size: -
V: TRBV25-1
J: TRBJ2-1
CDR3: CASSGGRDEQFF
DNA: TGTGCCAGCAGCGGCGGCAGGGATGAGCAGTTCTTC

D: -
size: -
V: TRBV3-1/TRBV3-2
J: TRBJ2-7
CDR3: CASSQDLRERNEQYF
DNA: TGTGCCAGCAGCCAAGATCTTCGGGAGAGGAACGAGCAGTACTTC

D: -
size: -
V: TRBV19
J: TRBJ2-6
CDR3: CASTLGAKGANVLTF
DNA: TGTGCCAGTACGTTGGGGGCGAAAGGGGCCAACGTCCTGACTTTC